A selection of T cell receptor beta chains follows, all from one sample in a study of somatic mutations in cytotoxic T cells in rheumatoid arthritis. The repertoire was sequenced with immunoSEQ multiplex PCR; TCRdb's copy has only in-frame clones and lacks some. The sample carries 15,000 to 20,000 clones, 60% to 85% recorded once. The material sequenced was CD8+ T cells sorted from blood. The source is an adult with rheumatoid arthritis. CDR3s include the opening cysteine and the closing phenylalanine or tryptophan. A D gene is named only where the DNA matches it firmly. The listing skips clone size in some rows; elsewhere it reads once, few, many or a size class.

clone size,V gene,J gene,D gene,CDR3 protein,CDR3 DNA
.,TRBV27,TRBJ1-4,TRBD1,CASSHGTGANEKLFF,TGTGCCAGCAGTCACGGGACAGGGGCTAATGAAAAACTGTTTTTT
.,TRBV19,TRBJ2-2,.,CASMVPPRRGSDGELFF,TGTGCCAGTATGGTCCCGCCCCGGAGAGGATCCGACGGGGAGCTGTTTTTT
.,TRBV18,TRBJ1-2,.,CASSPTERWAGTGENGYTF,TGTGCCAGCTCACCGACCGAGCGCTGGGCGGGGACCGGGGAAAATGGCTACACCTTC
few,TRBV21-1,TRBJ1-2,.,CASSGRLAGAGYTF,TGTGCCAGCAGCGGAAGATTAGCTGGGGCTGGCTACACCTTC
few,TRBV6-4,TRBJ2-5,.,CASSVAPQETQYF,TGTGCCAGCAGTGTGGCTCCCCAAGAGACCCAGTACTTC
.,TRBV4-1,TRBJ2-5,.,CASSHPGPGGETQYF,TGCGCCAGCAGCCATCCCGGACCGGGTGGGGAGACCCAGTACTTC
.,TRBV4-1,TRBJ2-2,TRBD1,CASSPTGGENTGELFF,TGCGCCAGCAGCCCGACAGGGGGCGAGAACACCGGGGAGCTGTTTTTT
.,TRBV7-8,TRBJ2-1,.,CASSLAGGRNEQFF,TGTGCCAGCAGCTTAGCGGGGGGGCGGAATGAGCAGTTCTTC
.,TRBV4-1,TRBJ2-3,.,CASSQDPGADTQYF,TGCGCCAGCAGCCAAGATCCGGGGGCGGATACGCAGTATTTT
few,TRBV2,TRBJ2-7,.,CASIPQESYEQYF,TGTGCCAGCATTCCACAGGAATCCTACGAGCAGTACTTC
.,TRBV7-2,TRBJ1-5,.,CASSLDGGRRNQPQHF,TGTGCCAGCAGCTTAGACGGGGGAAGGAGAAATCAGCCCCAGCATTTT
.,TRBV7-9,TRBJ1-6,.,CASSSQRGVNSPLHF,TGTGCCAGCAGCTCCCAAAGGGGAGTGAATTCACCCCTCCACTTT
.,TRBV28,TRBJ2-3,.,CASSLRGGGPLDTQYF,TGTGCCAGCAGTTTACGTGGAGGCGGCCCATTAGATACGCAGTATTTT
few,TRBV19,TRBJ1-5,.,CASSIGGPTNQPQHF,TGTGCCAGTAGTATAGGGGGACCCACGAATCAGCCCCAGCATTTT
few,TRBV6-1,TRBJ2-3,TRBD2,CASSATSGSTDTQYF,TGTGCCAGCAGTGCTACTAGCGGTAGCACAGATACGCAGTATTTT
.,TRBV6-4,TRBJ2-3,TRBD2,CASSDSSGGPTDTQYF,TGTGCCAGCAGTGACTCTTCGGGGGGGCCCACAGATACGCAGTATTTT
.,TRBV10-2,TRBJ1-1,TRBD1,CASSESYRDSEAFF,TGCGCCAGCAGTGAGTCATACCGGGACAGTGAAGCTTTCTTT
.,TRBV7-3,TRBJ1-1,.,CASSLGGRTEAFF,TGTGCCAGCAGCTTAGGAGGGAGGACTGAAGCTTTCTTT